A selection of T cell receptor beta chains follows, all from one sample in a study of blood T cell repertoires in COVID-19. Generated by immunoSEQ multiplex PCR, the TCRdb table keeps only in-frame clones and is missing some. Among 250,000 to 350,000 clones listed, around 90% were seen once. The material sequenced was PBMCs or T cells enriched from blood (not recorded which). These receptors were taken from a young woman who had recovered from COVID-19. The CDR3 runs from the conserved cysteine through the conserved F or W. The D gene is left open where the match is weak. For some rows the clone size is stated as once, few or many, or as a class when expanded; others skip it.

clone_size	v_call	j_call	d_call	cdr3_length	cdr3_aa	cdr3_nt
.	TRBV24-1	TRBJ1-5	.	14	CATSPQGRDQPQHF	TGTGCCACCAGTCCTCAGGGGAGGGATCAGCCCCAGCATTTT
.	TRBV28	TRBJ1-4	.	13	CASRTELNEKLFF	TGTGCCAGCAGGACAGAACTTAATGAAAAACTGTTTTTT
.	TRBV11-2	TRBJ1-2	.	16	CASSLEVPGYLYGYTF	TGTGCCAGCAGCTTAGAGGTCCCGGGGTATCTCTATGGCTACACCTTC
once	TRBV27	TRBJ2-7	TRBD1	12	CASGGTGFEQYF	TGTGCCAGTGGGGGGACAGGGTTCGAGCAGTACTTC
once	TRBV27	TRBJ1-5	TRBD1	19	CASSLYPPGTDDSNQPQHF	TGTGCCAGCAGTTTATATCCCCCAGGGACAGATGATAGCAATCAGCCCCAGCATTTT
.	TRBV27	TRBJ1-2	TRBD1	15	CASSYWDRSNYGYTF	TGTGCCAGCAGTTATTGGGACAGATCTAACTATGGCTACACCTTC
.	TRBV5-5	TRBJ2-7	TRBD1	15	CASSLVRQGRNEQYF	TGTGCCAGCAGCTTGGTCAGACAGGGGCGGAACGAGCAGTACTTC
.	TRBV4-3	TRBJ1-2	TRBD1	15	CASSPRDRGPGGYTF	TGCGCCAGCAGCCCACGGGACAGGGGGCCGGGTGGCTACACCTTC
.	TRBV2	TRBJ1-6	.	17	CASSEEQGPIFNSPLHF	TGTGCCAGCAGTGAAGAGCAGGGGCCAATCTTTAATTCACCCCTCCACTTT
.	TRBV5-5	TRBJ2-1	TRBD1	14	CASSSQAGGFEQFF	TGTGCCAGCAGCTCGCAAGCAGGGGGCTTCGAGCAGTTCTTC
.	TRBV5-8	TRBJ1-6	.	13	CASSLGHDSPLHF	TGTGCCAGCAGCTTGGGGCATGATTCACCCCTCCACTTT
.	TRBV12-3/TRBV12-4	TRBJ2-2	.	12	CASSAGTGELFF	TGTGCCAGCAGTGCCGGGACAGGGGAGCTGTTTTTT
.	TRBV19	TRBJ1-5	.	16	CASSFPDSYSNQPQHF	TGTGCCAGTAGTTTCCCAGATTCATATAGCAATCAGCCCCAGCATTTT
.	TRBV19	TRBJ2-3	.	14	CASMGGLVTDTQYF	TGTGCCAGTATGGGGGGGCTAGTCACAGATACGCAGTATTTT
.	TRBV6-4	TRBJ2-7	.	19	CASTGVRDKCDDGSYEQYF	TGTGCCAGCACCGGCGTACGGGACAAGTGCGATGACGGTTCATACGAGCAGTACTTC
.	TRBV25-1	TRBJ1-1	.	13	CASSEYRDTEAFF	TGTGCCAGCAGTGAATATAGAGACACTGAAGCTTTCTTT
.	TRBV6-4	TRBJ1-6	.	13	CASSDSTNSPLHF	TGTGCCAGCAGTGACTCAACAAATTCACCCCTCCACTTT
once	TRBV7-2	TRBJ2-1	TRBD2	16	CASSWTSGDNYNEQFF	TGTGCCAGCAGCTGGACTAGCGGGGATAACTACAATGAGCAGTTCTTC
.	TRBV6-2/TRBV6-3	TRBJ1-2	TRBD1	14	CASSEGAGFYGYTF	TGTGCCAGCAGCGAGGGGGCTGGTTTCTATGGCTACACCTTC
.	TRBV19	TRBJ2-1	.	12	CASSLTINEQFF	TGTGCCAGTAGCCTAACCATCAATGAGCAGTTCTTC
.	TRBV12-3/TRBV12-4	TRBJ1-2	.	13	CASSPGHPAGYTF	TGTGCCAGCAGTCCCGGACACCCCGCGGGCTACACCTTC
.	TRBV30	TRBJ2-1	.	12	CAWSVLRDEQFF	TGTGCCTGGAGTGTTTTGCGGGATGAGCAGTTCTTC